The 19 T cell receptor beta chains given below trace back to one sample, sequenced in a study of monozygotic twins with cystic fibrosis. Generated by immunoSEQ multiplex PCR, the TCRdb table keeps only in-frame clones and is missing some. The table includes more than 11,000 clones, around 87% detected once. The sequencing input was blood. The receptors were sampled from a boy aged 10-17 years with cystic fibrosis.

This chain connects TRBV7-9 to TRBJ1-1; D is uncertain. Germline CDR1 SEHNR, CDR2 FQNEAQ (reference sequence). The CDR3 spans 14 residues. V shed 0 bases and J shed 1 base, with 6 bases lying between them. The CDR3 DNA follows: TGTGCCAGCAGCTTAGCGACGGGGAACACTGAAGCTTTCTTT. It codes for CASSLATGNTEAFF.

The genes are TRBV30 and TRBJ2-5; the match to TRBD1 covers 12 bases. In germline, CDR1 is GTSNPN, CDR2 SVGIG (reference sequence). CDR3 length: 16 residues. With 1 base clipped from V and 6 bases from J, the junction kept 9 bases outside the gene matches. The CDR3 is CAWSAPGTGGTKTQYF. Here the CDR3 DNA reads TGTGCCTGGAGTGCACCCGGGACAGGGGGCACGAAGACCCAGTACTTC.

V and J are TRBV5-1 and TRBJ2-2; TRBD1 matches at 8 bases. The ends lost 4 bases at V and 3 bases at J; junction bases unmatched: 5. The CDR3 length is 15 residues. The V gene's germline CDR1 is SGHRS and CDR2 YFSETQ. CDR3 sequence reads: CASSRGTGHTGELFF. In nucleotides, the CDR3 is TGCGCCAGCAGCCGGGGGACAGGCCACACCGGGGAGCTGTTTTTT.

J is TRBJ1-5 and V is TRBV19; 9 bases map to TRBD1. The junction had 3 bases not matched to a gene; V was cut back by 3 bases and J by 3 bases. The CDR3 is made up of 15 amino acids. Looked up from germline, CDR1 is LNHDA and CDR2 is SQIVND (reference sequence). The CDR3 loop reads CASSIWDRVNQPQHF. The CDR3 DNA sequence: TGTGCCAGTAGTATTTGGGACAGGGTCAATCAGCCCCAGCATTTT.

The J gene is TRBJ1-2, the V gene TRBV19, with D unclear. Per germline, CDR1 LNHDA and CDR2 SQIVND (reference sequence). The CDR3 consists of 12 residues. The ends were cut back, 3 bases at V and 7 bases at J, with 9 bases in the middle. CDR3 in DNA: TGTGCCAGTAGTATCGGAGGAACTGGCTACACCTTC. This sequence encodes CASSIGGTGYTF.

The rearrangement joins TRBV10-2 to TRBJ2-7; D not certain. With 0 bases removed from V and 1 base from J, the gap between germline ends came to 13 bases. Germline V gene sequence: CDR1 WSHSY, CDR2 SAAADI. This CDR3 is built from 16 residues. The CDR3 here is CASSESARALSYEQYF. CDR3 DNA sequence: TGCGCCAGCAGTGAGTCTGCTAGGGCTCTTTCCTACGAGCAGTACTTC.

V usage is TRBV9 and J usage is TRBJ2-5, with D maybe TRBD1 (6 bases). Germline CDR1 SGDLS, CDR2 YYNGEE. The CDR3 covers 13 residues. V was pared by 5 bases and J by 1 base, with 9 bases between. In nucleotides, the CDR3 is TGTGCCAGCAGTCGCAGGGGCCAAGAGACCCAGTACTTC. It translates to CASSRRGQETQYF.

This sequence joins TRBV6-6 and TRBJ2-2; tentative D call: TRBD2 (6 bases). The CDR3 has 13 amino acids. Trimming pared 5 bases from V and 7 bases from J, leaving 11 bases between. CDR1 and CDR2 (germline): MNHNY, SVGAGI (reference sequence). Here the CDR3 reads CASSDGGIGELFF. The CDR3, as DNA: TGTGCCAGCAGTGATGGGGGGATCGGGGAGCTGTTTTTT.

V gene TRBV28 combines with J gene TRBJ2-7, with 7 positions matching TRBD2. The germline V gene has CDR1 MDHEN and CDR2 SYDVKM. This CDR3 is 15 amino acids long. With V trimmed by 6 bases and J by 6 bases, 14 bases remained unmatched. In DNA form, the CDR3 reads TGTGCCAGCAGAACAAAGCGCGGGGGTGCTACCGAGCAGTACTTC. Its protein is CASRTKRGGATEQYF.

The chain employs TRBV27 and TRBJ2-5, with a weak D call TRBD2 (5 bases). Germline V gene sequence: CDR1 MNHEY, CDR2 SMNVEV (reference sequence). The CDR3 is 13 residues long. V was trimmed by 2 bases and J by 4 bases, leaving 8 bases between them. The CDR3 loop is CASSLVAGETQYF. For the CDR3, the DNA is TGTGCCAGCAGTTTAGTGGCGGGAGAGACCCAGTACTTC.

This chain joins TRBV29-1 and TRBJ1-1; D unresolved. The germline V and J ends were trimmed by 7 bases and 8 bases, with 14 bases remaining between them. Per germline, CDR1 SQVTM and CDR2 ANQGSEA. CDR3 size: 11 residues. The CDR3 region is CSDRPGLEAFF. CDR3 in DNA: TGCAGCGACCGGCCGGGGTTAGAAGCTTTCTTT.

The CDR3 spells CASIDIQETQYF. The CDR3 DNA follows: TGTGCCAGTATTGATATACAAGAGACCCAGTACTTC. The chain links TRBV6-5 to TRBJ2-5; D is unclear. V was pared by 9 bases and J by 2 bases, with 10 bases between. Germline V gene sequence: CDR1 MNHEY, CDR2 SVGAGI. The CDR3 loop spans 12 amino acids.

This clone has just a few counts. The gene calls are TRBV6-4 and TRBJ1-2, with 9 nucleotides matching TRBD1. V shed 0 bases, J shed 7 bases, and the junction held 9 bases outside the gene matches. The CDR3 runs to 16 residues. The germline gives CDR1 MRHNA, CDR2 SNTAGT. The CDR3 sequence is CASSDSGTGSHLGYTF. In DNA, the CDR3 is TGTGCCAGCAGTGACTCCGGGACAGGGTCTCATCTTGGCTACACCTTC.

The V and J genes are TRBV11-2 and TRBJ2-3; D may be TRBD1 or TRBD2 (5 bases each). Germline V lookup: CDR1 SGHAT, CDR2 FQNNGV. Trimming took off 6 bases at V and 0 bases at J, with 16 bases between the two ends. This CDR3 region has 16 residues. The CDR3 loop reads CASRQPGRRSTDTQYF. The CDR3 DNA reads TGTGCCAGCAGACAGCCGGGACGGAGAAGCACAGATACGCAGTATTTT.

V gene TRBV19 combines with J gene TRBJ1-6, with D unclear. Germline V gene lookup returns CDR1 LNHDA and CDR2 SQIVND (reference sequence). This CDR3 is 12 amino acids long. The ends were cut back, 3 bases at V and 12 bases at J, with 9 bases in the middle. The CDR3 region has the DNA TGTGCCAGTAGTATCCCGGAATTACCCCTCCACTTT. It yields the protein CASSIPELPLHF.

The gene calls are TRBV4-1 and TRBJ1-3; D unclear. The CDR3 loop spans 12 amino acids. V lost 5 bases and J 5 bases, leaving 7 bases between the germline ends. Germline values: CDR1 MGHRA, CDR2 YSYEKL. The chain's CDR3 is CASSSPRNTIYF. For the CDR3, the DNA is TGCGCCAGCAGCTCCCCCCGAAACACCATATATTTT.

Written as DNA, the CDR3 is TGTGCCAGCAGCCCAGATATCGGGACCGCCAGCAATCAGCCCCAGCATTTT. It specifies CASSPDIGTASNQPQHF. The chain links TRBV4-2 to TRBJ1-5, with a possible D match to TRBD1 (5 bases). The germline V gene has CDR1 LGHNA and CDR2 YNFKEQ. The CDR3 spans 17 residues. Trimming removed 4 bases from V and 1 base from J, with 17 bases in between.

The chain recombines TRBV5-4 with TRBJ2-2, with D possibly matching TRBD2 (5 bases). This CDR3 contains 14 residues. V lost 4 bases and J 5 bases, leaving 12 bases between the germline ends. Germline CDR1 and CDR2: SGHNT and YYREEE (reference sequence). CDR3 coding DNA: TGTGCCAGCAGCCCCGATCCGGGGACCGGGGAGCTGTTTTTT. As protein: CASSPDPGTGELFF.

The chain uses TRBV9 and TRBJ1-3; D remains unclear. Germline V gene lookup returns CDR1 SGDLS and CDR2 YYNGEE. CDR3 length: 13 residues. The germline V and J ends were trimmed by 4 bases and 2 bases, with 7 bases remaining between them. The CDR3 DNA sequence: TGTGCCAGCAGCCCCAGAGCTGGAAACACCATATATTTT. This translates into CASSPRAGNTIYF.